This TCR beta chain was recovered during a study of cytomegalovirus exposure and HLA in healthy donors. General observations from the study: Earlier findings revealed that most TCR beta V segments proved productive either about 90% or about 30% of the time.

In germline, CDR1 is MNHEY, CDR2 SVGAGI. V was cut by 2 bases and J by 4 bases, with 11 bases left in between. The CDR3 has 14 amino acids. As concerns this clone: Its antigen is still unknown.

PCR amplification relied on 60 Vbeta primers (plus 13 Jbeta primers). Measured with immunoSEQ multiplex PCR; TCRdb has only the in-frame clones, and not every one. Altogether approximately 150,000 clones are present, roughly 85% being singletons, with the ten largest covering approximately 1.2%. The genes are TRBV6-5 and TRBJ1-1; D remains unclear. The sequencing sample was made of PBMCs. The source of this sequence is a man younger than 40 in good health and CMV-seronegative. CDR3 in DNA: TGTGCCAGCAGTTACAGTCCAGTTGGCACTGAAGCTTTCTTT. Translating it yields CASSYSPVGTEAFF.